The 32 T cell receptor beta chains given below trace back to one sample, sequenced in a study of blood T cell repertoires in COVID-19. The protocol was immunoSEQ multiplex PCR, while the TCRdb copy is restricted to in-frame clones and leaves out a portion. Of 35,000 to 45,000 clones listed, around 90% are singletons. The sequencing input was peripheral blood. Every receptor here comes from a man aged 50-59 years with active COVID-19.

The chain recombines TRBV2 with TRBJ2-6, with 11 bases lining up with TRBD1. V gave up 7 bases and J gave up 4 bases; unmatched junction bases: 9. Germline CDR1 SNHLY, CDR2 FYNNEI. This CDR3 is 17 amino acids long. In DNA form, the CDR3 reads TGTGCCAGCACCGTTGGGACAGGGGGGTCCGGGGCCAACGTCCTGACTTTC. Amino acids: CASTVGTGGSGANVLTF. Full variable domain (rest looked up from reference TRBV2 and TRBJ2-6): EPEVTQTPSHQVTQMGQEVILRCVPISNHLYFYWYRQILGQKVEFLVSFYNNEISEKSEIFDDQFSVERPDGSNFTLKIRSTKLEDSAMYFCASTVGTGGSGANVLTFGAGSRLTVL.

This clone was counted between two and nine times. The chain uses TRBV4-2 and TRBJ1-4; weak D call: TRBD1 (6 bases). V lost 0 bases and J 8 bases, leaving 16 bases between the germline ends. This CDR3 is 16 amino acids long. Germline V CDR1 and CDR2: LGHNA, YNFKEQ. CDR3 sequence: CASSQDTPGELEKLFF. DNA of the CDR3: TGTGCCAGCAGCCAAGACACCCCAGGGGAGTTGGAAAAACTGTTTTTT.

This clone showed up just once. V gene TRBV6-5 combines with J gene TRBJ1-3; possibly TRBD1 for D (5 bases). Germline V gene lookup returns CDR1 MNHEY and CDR2 SVGAGI. The CDR3 spans 14 residues. Between the trimmed V and J ends, which lost 6 bases and 4 bases, there was a span of 13 bases. CDR3 DNA sequence: TGTGCCAGCAGGATGCAGGGCTTCGGAAACACCATATATTTT. This gives the protein CASRMQGFGNTIYF.

The V gene is TRBV18, the J gene TRBJ1-5; maybe TRBD1 (6 bases). Germline V lookup: CDR1 KGHSH, CDR2 LQKENI. Trimming removed 4 bases from V and 1 base from J, with 11 bases in between. The CDR3 sequence is 15 residues long. The CDR3 nucleotides are TGTGCCAGCTCACTCACGACAGGCAGCAATCAGCCCCAGCATTTT. Its protein product is CASSLTTGSNQPQHF.

The DNA for the CDR3 is TGTGCCAGCAGTTACTCCGGGGAAGGCAATCAGCCCCAGCATTTT. Translating gives CASSYSGEGNQPQHF. The gene calls are TRBV6-5 and TRBJ1-5; D is undetermined. Per the germline V gene, CDR1 is MNHEY and CDR2 is SVGAGI. This CDR3 is built from 15 residues. Trimming took off 0 bases at V and 2 bases at J, with 8 bases between the two ends.

The chain employs TRBV9 and TRBJ2-1, with 16 bases identical to TRBD2. The CDR3 has 17 amino acids. Germline V gene lookup returns CDR1 SGDLS and CDR2 YYNGEE. J was trimmed by 10 bases and V by 1 base; bases with no gene match: 8. This CDR3 reads CASSVSSGTSGGGEQFF. Here the CDR3 DNA reads TGTGCCAGCAGCGTAAGTTCCGGGACTAGCGGGGGGGGCGAGCAGTTCTTC.

The chain uses TRBV28 and TRBJ2-7; 7 bases map to TRBD1. Per germline, CDR1 MDHEN and CDR2 SYDVKM. The CDR3 is made up of 14 amino acids. After removal of 2 bases from V and 7 bases from J, the junction contained 8 bases not matched to a gene. This chain's CDR3 is CASSLNRQGKEQYF. The CDR3 DNA sequence: TGTGCCAGCAGTTTAAACCGACAGGGAAAGGAGCAGTACTTC.

The DNA of the CDR3 is TGTGCCACAAATTTAGCGGGGGCCAACACCGGGGAGCTGTTTTTT. Its protein is CATNLAGANTGELFF. This chain uses TRBV6-5 with TRBJ2-2; 9 positions match TRBD2. V trimming: 10 bases; J trimming: 2 bases; junction bases outside the gene matches: 8. Germline V CDR1 and CDR2: MNHEY, SVGAGI. The length of the CDR3 is 15 residues.

The genes are TRBV12-3 or TRBV12-4 and TRBJ1-1; D not certain. The ends were cut back, 7 bases at V and 12 bases at J, with 18 bases in the middle. The CDR3 is 12 amino acids. This CDR3 reads CASTNDGQVSFF. The DNA for the CDR3 is TGTGCCAGCACTAACGACGGCCAGGTATCTTTCTTT.

The rearrangement links TRBV10-3 to TRBJ2-2, with a weak D call TRBD1 (5 bases). This CDR3 comprises 13 residues. Germline V gene sequence: CDR1 ENHRY, CDR2 SYGVKD. V lost 6 bases and J 5 bases, leaving 10 bases between the germline ends. For the CDR3, the DNA is TGTGCCATCAGGGGGCCGTATACCGGGGAGCTGTTTTTT. This codes for CAIRGPYTGELFF.

The rearrangement uses TRBV29-1 and TRBJ1-2, with 7 bases aligning to TRBD1. The germline CDR1 and CDR2 sequences are SQVTM and ANQGSEA. This CDR3 has 11 residues. V lost 8 bases to trimming and J lost 8 bases; unmatched junction nucleotides: 8. CDR3 coding DNA: TGCAGCTTGTGGACAGGCTCAGGCTACACCTTC. Translating it yields CSLWTGSGYTF. Supplemented by reference TRBV29-1 and TRBJ1-2, the full variable domain reads SAVISQKPSRDICQRGTSLTIQCQVDSQVTMMFWYRQQPGQSLTLIATANQGSEATYESGFVIDKFPISRPNLTFSTLTVSNMSPEDSSIYLCSLWTGSGYTFGSGTRLTVV.

The chain employs TRBV5-4 and TRBJ2-3; TRBD2 matches at 10 bases. Germline values: CDR1 SGHNT, CDR2 YYREEE (reference sequence). Trimming at V came to 0 bases and at J to 1 base, leaving 8 bases not matched to a gene. The CDR3 sequence is 18 residues long. CDR3 DNA: TGTGCCAGCAGCTTGGTTTTAGCGGGGGGCCGGGGCACAGATACGCAGTATTTT. It specifies CASSLVLAGGRGTDTQYF.

In its sample, this clone was seen a few times. The chain has TRBV5-1 and TRBJ1-6; 8 bases are shared with TRBD1. The CDR3 runs 13 residues. Germline V gene sequence: CDR1 SGHRS, CDR2 YFSETQ. V trimming: 6 bases; J trimming: 9 bases; junction bases outside the gene matches: 5. In nucleotides, the CDR3 is TGCGCCAGCACTGCAGGGGGCACTTCACCCCTCCACTTT. Its translation: CASTAGGTSPLHF. The variable domain in full, with the rest retrieved from reference TRBV5-1 and TRBJ1-6, is KAGVTQTPRYLIKTRGQQVTLSCSPISGHRSVSWYQQTPGQGLQFLFEYFSETQRNKGNFPGRFSGRQFSNSRSEMNVSTLELGDSALYLCASTAGGTSPLHFGNGTRLTVT.

The DNA for the CDR3 is TGCGCCAGCAGCCAAGATCTCGGGGGTACCGACGAGCAGTACTTC. It specifies CASSQDLGGTDEQYF. This sequence joins TRBV4-3 and TRBJ2-7, with a tentative D call TRBD2 (6 bases). Germline assignment: CDR1 LGHNA and CDR2 YSLEER. The CDR3 length is 15 residues. Trimming removed 0 bases from V and 5 bases from J, with 14 bases in between.

The V gene is TRBV18, the J gene TRBJ2-6, with D tentatively TRBD1 (5 bases). This CDR3 has 16 amino acids. The germline V and J ends were trimmed by 2 bases and 1 base, with 9 bases remaining between them. The V gene's germline CDR1 is KGHSH and CDR2 LQKENI. The CDR3 loop reads CASSPAAGSGANVLTF. CDR3 DNA sequence: TGTGCCAGCTCACCAGCGGCAGGGTCTGGGGCCAACGTCCTGACTTTC.

V is TRBV19 and J is TRBJ1-5; D is undetermined. Germline values: CDR1 LNHDA, CDR2 SQIVND (reference sequence). The CDR3 is 13 residues long. The V and J ends lost 5 bases and 5 bases respectively, with 10 bases between them. CDR3: CASSLGSHQPQHF. The CDR3 bases are TGTGCCAGTAGTTTGGGGAGCCATCAGCCCCAGCATTTT.

V is TRBV7-8 and J is TRBJ2-3; TRBD2 matches at 11 bases. The CDR3 is 15 amino acids. The V gene end was trimmed by 5 bases and the J gene end by 6 bases; junction bases not matched to a gene: 7. Germline V gene data show CDR1 as SGHVS and CDR2 as FQNEAQ. The CDR3 nucleotides read TGTGCCAGCAGCGGTAGCGGGGGGGCCGGGGATACGCAGTATTTT. Translation: CASSGSGGAGDTQYF.

This chain joins TRBV19 and TRBJ1-1, with D unresolved. This CDR3 spans 15 amino acids. V lost 5 bases and J 4 bases, leaving 17 bases between the germline ends. In germline, CDR1 is LNHDA, CDR2 SQIVND (reference sequence). The CDR3 sequence: CASSAETGRFTEAFF. DNA of the CDR3: TGTGCCAGTAGTGCTGAGACGGGGAGGTTCACTGAAGCTTTCTTT.

V and J are TRBV7-2 and TRBJ2-2; 7 positions match TRBD2. V lost 4 bases, J lost 0 bases, and 2 bases stayed unmatched. Germline V gives CDR1 SGHTA, CDR2 FQGNSA. The CDR3 is 15 residues long. CDR3 nucleotide sequence: TGTGCCAGCAGCTCTGCGGGAGCGAACACCGGGGAGCTGTTTTTT. Protein product: CASSSAGANTGELFF.

About this clone: This sample includes further DNA sequences coding for the same CDR3. This chain links TRBV6-5 with TRBJ2-5; the D gene is possibly TRBD1 (5 bases). CDR3 length: 12 amino acids. Germline V CDR1 and CDR2: MNHEY, SVGAGI. Deletions cut 3 bases from V and 5 bases from J, with 7 bases between. DNA of the CDR3: TGTGCCAGCAGTTATCCAGGGGAGACCCAGTACTTC. Translated, it gives CASSYPGETQYF.

The chain joins TRBV7-9 to TRBJ2-1, with 10 bases matching TRBD1. V was clipped by 5 bases and J by 3 bases; unmatched bases: 4. The CDR3 contains 15 residues. CDR1 and CDR2 (germline): SEHNR, FQNEAQ (reference sequence). DNA for the CDR3: TGTGCCAGCAGCCGGAGGGACAGGGGCTACAATGAGCAGTTCTTC. Amino acids: CASSRRDRGYNEQFF.

The chain recombines TRBV7-3 with TRBJ2-2; 9 bases fit TRBD1. Losses at the gene ends were 5 bases for V and 6 bases for J; bases not matched to a gene: 4. CDR1 is SGHTA and CDR2 is FQGTGA in the germline V gene. CDR3 size: 14 residues. The CDR3 region has the DNA TGTGCCAGCAGCCGGGACAGGGCCCCCGGGGAGCTGTTTTTT. Translated, it gives CASSRDRAPGELFF.

The gene calls are TRBV6-2 or TRBV6-3 and TRBJ2-1; D remains unclear. This CDR3 is built from 13 residues. The V end lost 2 bases, the J end lost 4 bases, and 6 bases lay between the germline ends. The V gene's germline CDR1 is MNHEY and CDR2 SVGEGT. The CDR3 here is CASSYIVYNEQFF. The CDR3 region has the DNA TGTGCCAGCAGTTACATCGTGTACAATGAGCAGTTCTTC.

V gene TRBV15 combines with J gene TRBJ2-3, with D hard to call. This CDR3 comprises 14 residues. Deletions cut 0 bases from V and 3 bases from J, with 7 bases between. CDR1 LNHNV and CDR2 YYDKDF come from the germline V gene (reference sequence). This CDR3 reads CATSRDFGTDTQYF. Written as DNA, the CDR3 is TGTGCCACCAGCAGAGACTTCGGGACAGATACGCAGTATTTT.

The rearrangement links TRBV5-8 to TRBJ1-5; 7 bases match TRBD1. The CDR3 has 16 residues. V lost 4 bases and J lost 6; bases outside the gene matches: 13. Germline CDR1 is SGHTS and CDR2 is YDEGEE. The CDR3 here is CASSPNRQGKAQPQHF. In nucleotides, the CDR3 is TGTGCCAGCAGCCCAAACCGACAGGGAAAGGCTCAGCCCCAGCATTTT.

This chain joins TRBV19 and TRBJ1-2; 9 bases map to TRBD1. The CDR3 runs 14 residues. The germline V gene has CDR1 LNHDA and CDR2 SQIVND (reference sequence). V lost 6 bases to trimming and J lost 4 bases; unmatched junction nucleotides: 6. This chain's CDR3 is CASRGTGISYGYTF. The CDR3, as DNA: TGTGCCAGTAGAGGGACAGGGATCAGCTATGGCTACACCTTC.

The rearrangement joins TRBV13 to TRBJ2-7, with D unclear. V was trimmed by 1 base and J by 0 bases, leaving 13 bases between them. The CDR3 is 16 residues long. Germline values: CDR1 PRHDT, CDR2 FYEKMQ (reference sequence). The CDR3 here is CASSLDRRYGSYEQYF. The CDR3 nucleotides are TGTGCCAGCAGCTTAGATCGCAGGTATGGCTCCTACGAGCAGTACTTC. Drawing the rest from reference TRBV13 and TRBJ2-7, the complete variable domain is AAGVIQSPRHLIKEKRETATLKCYPIPRHDTVYWYQQGPGQDPQFLISFYEKMQSDKGSIPDRFSAQQFSDYHSELNMSSLELGDSALYFCASSLDRRYGSYEQYFGPGTRLTVT.

The CDR3 reads CASSPTGLANQPQHF. The CDR3 region has the DNA TGTGCCAGCAGCCCGACAGGGTTGGCCAATCAGCCCCAGCATTTT. This chain links TRBV3-1 (or the pseudogene TRBV3-2) with TRBJ1-5, with 7 bases lining up with TRBD1. This CDR3 spans 15 amino acids. The trim removed 4 bases at V and 3 bases at J, leaving 6 bases unmatched. The germline CDR1 and CDR2 sequences are LGHDT and YNNKEL (reference sequence).

The chain uses TRBV28 and TRBJ1-2; maybe TRBD1 (6 bases). Germline lookup yields CDR1 MDHEN and CDR2 SYDVKM. CDR3 length: 15 residues. Trimming removed 3 bases at V and 4 bases at J, with 15 bases between. The CDR3 bases are TGTGCCAGCAGTTTTGGGCCGGGAGGGGGCTATGGCTACACCTTC. Its protein product is CASSFGPGGGYGYTF.

The V gene is TRBV24-1, the J gene TRBJ1-5; D ambiguous. Trimming left V 4 bases short and J 9 bases short, with 12 bases between. The CDR3 runs to 13 residues. In germline, CDR1 is KGHDR, CDR2 SFDVKD. DNA for the CDR3: TGTGCCACCAGTGACTATAACGGAGGGCCCCAGCATTTT. It is translated as CATSDYNGGPQHF.

The chain uses TRBV5-1 and TRBJ2-2, with 7 bases fitting TRBD1. The junction had 6 bases not matched to a gene; V was cut back by 5 bases and J by 2 bases. Germline loops: CDR1 SGHRS, CDR2 YFSETQ. The CDR3 has 15 residues. As DNA, the CDR3 is TGCGCCAGCAGTCCTGACAGGGCAAACACCGGGGAGCTGTTTTTT. Encoded protein: CASSPDRANTGELFF.

V usage is TRBV10-3 and J usage is TRBJ1-3; maybe TRBD1 (5 bases). CDR3 size: 19 residues. In germline, CDR1 is ENHRY, CDR2 SYGVKD. Trimming stripped 5 bases from V and 0 bases from J, with 23 bases between. In nucleotides, the CDR3 is TGTGCCATCAGTTGGGGCCCTATGGTCAGACACCTCTCTGGAAACACCATATATTTT. It translates to CAISWGPMVRHLSGNTIYF.